These 20 T cell receptor beta chains originate from one sample sequenced in a study of cytomegalovirus exposure and HLA in healthy donors (TCRdb year 2017). Library preparation was by the immunoSEQ multiplex PCR assay. A mixture of 60 forward primers for TCR Vbeta segments and 13 reverse primers for TCR Jbeta segments was used in the multiplex PCR. The clones in this table, taken by TCRdb from immuneACCESS, are in-frame only. Not every clone is retained; where verified, under half of the shortfall comes from an unresolved V gene, and the cause of the rest is unknown. The sample table contains 150,000 to 200,000 clones; only one count was recorded for around 76% of them. Together, the top ten hold about 1.9% of the sample. The sequencing input was PBMCs. All receptors derive from a man under 40 in good health and CMV-seronegative.

This sequence joins TRBV7-3 and TRBJ2-3, with no clear D. The CDR3 has 15 residues. Per the germline V gene, CDR1 is SGHTA and CDR2 is FQGTGA. V lost 1 base and J 0 bases, leaving 8 bases between the germline ends. The CDR3 protein is CASSLSGTSTDTQYF. CDR3 sequence (DNA): TGTGCCAGCAGCTTAAGCGGCACTAGCACAGATACGCAGTATTTT.

The chain joins TRBV4-1 to TRBJ2-6; D ambiguous. V was trimmed by 2 bases and J by 2 bases, leaving 10 bases between them. Germline loops: CDR1 MGHRA, CDR2 YSYEKL. The CDR3 covers 16 residues. Written as DNA, the CDR3 is TGCGCCAGCAGCCAACTGAGAACGGCTGGGGCCAACGTCCTGACTTTC. It specifies CASSQLRTAGANVLTF.

This clone was observed a few times. V is TRBV6-1 and J is TRBJ1-5; 7 nucleotides match TRBD1. This CDR3 is built from 14 residues. Germline V gene data show CDR1 as MNHNS and CDR2 as SASEGT. Unmatched junction bases numbered 6, after V lost 6 bases and J lost 4 bases. In nucleotides, the CDR3 is TGTGCCAGCAGCCGAGACAGGGCTAATCAGCCCCAGCATTTT. Its protein is CASSRDRANQPQHF.

This sequence joins TRBV30 and TRBJ1-1; 9 bases map to TRBD1. The germline V gene encodes CDR1 GTSNPN and CDR2 SVGIG (reference sequence). The junction had 9 bases not matched to a gene; V was cut back by 4 bases and J by 6 bases. The CDR3 loop spans 14 amino acids. The DNA of the CDR3 is TGTGCCTGGACACGTACAGGGGGCTTGTCTGAAGCTTTCTTT. Its protein is CAWTRTGGLSEAFF.

The chain joins TRBV5-1 to TRBJ1-4; D gene ambiguous. V shed 0 bases and J shed 0 bases, with 6 bases lying between them. This CDR3 is 15 amino acids long. The germline V gene encodes CDR1 SGHRS and CDR2 YFSETQ. The CDR3 DNA sequence: TGCGCCAGCAGCTTGGCGGGAGCAACTAATGAAAAACTGTTTTTT. Its translation is CASSLAGATNEKLFF.

The V gene is TRBV10-3, the J gene TRBJ2-7; a weak D match, TRBD1 (5 bases). The germline gives CDR1 ENHRY, CDR2 SYGVKD. Trimming took 2 bases from V and 1 from J, leaving 9 bases between them. The CDR3 is 14 amino acids. This CDR3 reads CAISEPQGSYEQYF. The CDR3 bases are TGTGCCATCAGTGAGCCCCAGGGTTCCTACGAGCAGTACTTC.

The rearrangement links TRBV2 to TRBJ2-7; the match to TRBD1 covers 7 bases. The CDR3 loop spans 19 amino acids. Looked up from germline, CDR1 is SNHLY and CDR2 is FYNNEI. The junction had 20 bases not matched to a gene; V was cut back by 6 bases and J by 0 bases. The DNA for the CDR3 is TGTGCCAGCAGAGGGACAGTCAGAGTCCCCCGGCATGCCTCCTACGAGCAGTACTTC. Residues: CASRGTVRVPRHASYEQYF.

CDR3 in DNA: TGCGCCAGCAGCTTGGGAATCGGGCCAGGGGGCAACGAGCAGTACTTC. Translating it yields CASSLGIGPGGNEQYF. V and J are TRBV5-1 and TRBJ2-7; 8 bases are shared with TRBD1. CDR1 and CDR2 from the germline V gene are SGHRS and YFSETQ. V shed 0 bases, J shed 5 bases, and the junction held 10 bases outside the gene matches. The CDR3 is 16 amino acids.

The chain is built from TRBV27 and TRBJ1-1; D possibly corresponds to TRBD1 (6 bases). The CDR3 totals 14 residues. The V and J ends lost 5 bases and 4 bases respectively, with 14 bases between them. The germline V gene encodes CDR1 MNHEY and CDR2 SMNVEV (reference sequence). The CDR3 is CASSQRQGSTEAFF. For the CDR3, the DNA is TGTGCCAGCAGTCAACGGCAGGGGAGCACTGAAGCTTTCTTT.

CDR3 region: CASSFESVRTGELFF. DNA of the CDR3: TGTGCCAGCAGCTTTGAAAGCGTCCGCACCGGGGAGCTGTTTTTT. The chain carries TRBV11-2 and TRBJ2-2; D is ambiguous. CDR1 is SGHAT, CDR2 FQNNGV, per germline. The CDR3 spans 15 residues. V was clipped by 3 bases and J by 4 bases, with 12 bases between them.

The rearrangement uses TRBV15 and TRBJ1-5, with TRBD1 matching over 10 bases. The germline CDR1 and CDR2 sequences are LNHNV and YYDKDF (reference sequence). The CDR3 extends over 15 amino acids. V gave up 5 bases and J gave up 4 bases; unmatched junction bases: 5. The CDR3: CATSGRGQGNQPQHF. CDR3 nucleotide sequence: TGTGCCACCAGCGGCAGGGGACAGGGGAATCAGCCCCAGCATTTT.

This clone was recorded a few times. V and J are TRBV5-1 and TRBJ1-4, with 9 positions matching TRBD1. The CDR3 covers 14 residues. Looked up from germline, CDR1 is SGHRS and CDR2 is YFSETQ. Trimming cost V 4 bases and J 8 bases; bases outside gene matches: 6. This CDR3 reads CASSPATGGEKLFF. The DNA of the CDR3 is TGCGCCAGCAGCCCAGCTACAGGGGGCGAAAAACTGTTTTTT.

This clone turned up a few times. The chain has TRBV2 and TRBJ2-3; D is uncertain. The V and J ends lost 3 bases and 0 bases respectively, with 10 bases between them. This CDR3 has 15 residues. Germline CDR1 is SNHLY and CDR2 is FYNNEI. The DNA for the CDR3 is TGTGCCAGCAGTGACAGGTTCACTAGCACAGATACGCAGTATTTT. Translation gives CASSDRFTSTDTQYF.

The J gene is TRBJ1-5, the V gene TRBV28; D may be TRBD1 (6 bases). CDR3 length equals 14 residues. Germline CDR1 reads MDHEN; CDR2 reads SYDVKM. V was clipped by 6 bases and J by 4 bases, with 13 bases between them. The CDR3 protein is CASRSGTKNQPQHF. CDR3 DNA: TGTGCCAGCAGGTCCGGGACAAAGAATCAGCCCCAGCATTTT.

This clone was observed a handful of times. This chain connects TRBV6-6 to TRBJ2-5; D is perhaps TRBD2 (5 bases). The DNA end lines up better with TRBJ2-7; the J call may be wrong. The CDR3 runs 16 residues. CDR1 is MNHNY, CDR2 SVGAGI, per germline (reference sequence). CDR3: CASSYSALAPTYEQYF. CDR3 bases: TGTGCCAGCAGTTACTCCGCTCTAGCACCCACCTACGAGCAGTACTTC.

This chain uses TRBV6-4 with TRBJ1-4, with D perhaps matching TRBD1 (6 bases). Germline lookup yields CDR1 MRHNA and CDR2 SNTAGT. This CDR3 has 15 residues. V lost 6 bases and J lost 4, with 15 bases in between. The CDR3 protein is CASSPVPGHNEKLFF. The CDR3 nucleotides are TGTGCCAGCAGCCCCGTACCGGGACATAATGAAAAACTGTTTTTT.

This clone was observed once. The rearrangement uses TRBV10-3 and TRBJ2-3; 10 positions agree with TRBD1. Trimming removed 3 bases from V and 4 bases from J; junction bases left unmatched: 7. This CDR3 contains 16 residues. Germline V CDR1 and CDR2: ENHRY, SYGVKD. CDR3 sequence (DNA): TGTGCCATCAGTGAAGGAGACAGGGGGCGATCAGATACGCAGTATTTT. Its translation: CAISEGDRGRSDTQYF.

The chain joins TRBV6-5 to TRBJ1-2, with 9 bases aligning to TRBD1. The CDR3 loop spans 14 amino acids. V lost 5 bases and J lost 4; bases outside the gene matches: 5. CDR1 is MNHEY, CDR2 SVGAGI, per germline. CDR3 amino acids: CASSTGGRGYGYTF. As DNA, the CDR3 is TGTGCCAGCAGTACAGGGGGCAGGGGCTATGGCTACACCTTC.

The chain couples TRBV27 to TRBJ2-2; 9 bases fit TRBD1. Per germline, CDR1 MNHEY and CDR2 SMNVEV (reference sequence). The CDR3 is 15 amino acids. V was pared by 5 bases and J by 5 bases, with 6 bases of the junction left unmatched. The CDR3 here is CASSQGDRVTGELFF. CDR3 DNA: TGTGCCAGCAGTCAGGGGGACAGGGTGACCGGGGAGCTGTTTTTT.

A word on this clone: The junction differs from germline at one of its ends, possibly a read error. The chain links TRBV6-5 to TRBJ1-2, with 7 bases lining up with TRBD1. Germline-derived CDR1 and CDR2 are MNHEY and SVGAGI. The CDR3 loop spans 12 amino acids. The CDR3 loop is CAALGQNYGYTF. CDR3 in DNA: TGCGCCGCCCTGGGACAGAACTATGGCTACACCTTC.